The sequence of this TCR beta chain was determined in a study of T cell responses to AZD1222 COVID-19 vaccine. Study overall: The analysis combined second doses at about 4 or about 12 weeks.

This CDR3 is 15 amino acids long. The germline CDR1 and CDR2 sequences are WNHNN and SYGVQD (reference sequence). Trimming at V came to 3 bases and at J to 4 bases, leaving 4 bases not matched to a gene. Produced via immunoSEQ multiplex PCR; TCRdb's table is partial and in-frame only. This table holds about 130,000 clones, roughly 93% found once. Study observations and caveats: Clonal diversity was possibly underestimated, and the donors were mostly white British, with more females.

Worth noting for this clone: The antigen is unknown.

Sequenced here: peripheral blood, sampled on day 0 of AZD1222 vaccination. The V call is TRBV10-1, the J call TRBJ2-5; 11 bases match TRBD2. The receptor was isolated from an adult in good health. The CDR3 loop is CASSDYSGRVETQYF. CDR3 bases: TGCGCCAGCAGTGATTATAGCGGGAGGGTAGAGACCCAGTACTTC.